A selection of T cell receptor beta chains follows, all from one sample in a study of blood T cells in healthy people across ages. One entry per CDR3 protein results from TCRdb running MiXCR on the 5' RACE reads. Of approximately 600,000 distinct CDR3 sequences listed, under 65% are singletons. The sample taken for sequencing was blood. The receptors shown here come from a man in his sixties in good health. CDR3s leave out the opening cysteine and the closing phenylalanine or tryptophan. The order of the fields is V gene, CDR3 protein.

>TRBV7-8
ASSPDFPPKNIQY
>TRBV5-1
ARRSGTGIRTEAF
>TRBV7-9
ASSGQGGEQY
>TRBV7-2
ASSFQGMSTDTQY
>TRBV14
ASSGSLGQSLSDTQY
>TRBV18
ASSPPGQVQETQY
>TRBV25-1
ASSGAGGETQY
>TRBV7-2
ASSPPGMAQY
>TRBV28
ASSSPGPNSPLH
>TRBV6-1
ASSQPDGGQY
>TRBV4-2
ASSPGGGYNEQF
>TRBV20-1
SARERGTSTDTQY
>TRBV12-3/TRBV12-4
ASSFGGAGTLEPQH
>TRBV20-1
SAREMWAGNSPLH
>TRBV6-5
ASSYSWGAETQY
>TRBV4-1
ASSQDCSLGSYNEQF
>TRBV6-2/TRBV6-3
ASSYSTVRGYNEQF
>TRBV28
ATHIISTDTQY
>TRBV13
ASSFSGLVSDIQY
>TRBV7-9
ASSTPGGKLF
>TRBV28
ASSSIGQNYGYT
>TRBV11-2
ASRPEMGLKNTEAF
>TRBV20-1
SARRGYYNEQF
>TRBV29-1
SAAGGFPYEQY
>TRBV12-3/TRBV12-4
ASTGAGNEQY
>TRBV7-2
ASSLKAGYNEQF
>TRBV12-3/TRBV12-4
ASSSPDFNEKLF
>TRBV7-8
ASSSDLPSSGANVLT
>TRBV5-1
ASSPEGQSHEQF
>TRBV7-2
ASSPEAGGYEQY
>TRBV4-1
ASSYAGTWETQY
>TRBV4-2
ASSPSTGAGEKLF
>TRBV20-1
SARKLASQETQY
>TRBV4-1
ASRTKFGDYEQY
>TRBV7-2
ASSWTSGGPYEQY
>TRBV7-9
ASSPGGLGSPLH
>TRBV9
ASSVGVGQETQY
>TRBV5-4
ASSLERGGQETQY
>TRBV20-1
SARDSGGATGELF
>TRBV20-1
SAPGLAGVNEQF